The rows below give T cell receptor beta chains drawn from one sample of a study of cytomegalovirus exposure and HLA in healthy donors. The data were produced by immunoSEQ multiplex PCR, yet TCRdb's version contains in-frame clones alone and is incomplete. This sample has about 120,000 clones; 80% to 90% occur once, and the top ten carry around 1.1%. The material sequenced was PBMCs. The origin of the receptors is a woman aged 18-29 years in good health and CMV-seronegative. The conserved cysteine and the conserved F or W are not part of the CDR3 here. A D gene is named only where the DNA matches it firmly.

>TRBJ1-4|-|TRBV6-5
ASSWGQGGEKLF
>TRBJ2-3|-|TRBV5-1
ASVQGGTADTQY
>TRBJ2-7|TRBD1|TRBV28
ASSPPGTGAYEQY
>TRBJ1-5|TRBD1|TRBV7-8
ASSSDRGQRNQPQH
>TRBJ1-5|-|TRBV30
AWSGTRNQPQH
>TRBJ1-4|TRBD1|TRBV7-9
ASSDRQGGNEKLF
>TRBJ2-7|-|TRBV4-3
ASSQARGLNSYEQY
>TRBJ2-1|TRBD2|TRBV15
ATSTSSILATNEQF
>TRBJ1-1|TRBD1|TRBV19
ASMETGPMNTEAF
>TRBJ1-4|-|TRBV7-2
ASSFQGLINEKLF
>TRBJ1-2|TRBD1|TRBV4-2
ASSQAPSGQDYGYT
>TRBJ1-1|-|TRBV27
ASVSVLQGNTEAF
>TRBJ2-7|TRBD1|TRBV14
ASSTLDRAFEQY
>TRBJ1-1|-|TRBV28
ASSLLDEAF
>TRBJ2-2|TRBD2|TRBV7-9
ASSHEPGLATGELF
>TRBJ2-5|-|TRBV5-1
ASSFSETQY
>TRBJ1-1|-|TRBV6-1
ASSVGITKIMTEAF
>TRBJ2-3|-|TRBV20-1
WAGDTQY
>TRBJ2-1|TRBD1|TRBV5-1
ASSYRQGANEQF
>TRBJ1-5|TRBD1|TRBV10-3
AIRSGQGTYSNQPQH
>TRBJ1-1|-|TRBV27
ASTPGRGDTEAF
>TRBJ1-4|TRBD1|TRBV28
ASVPGQGVTNEKLF
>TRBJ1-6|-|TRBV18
ASSPTRGDDSPLH
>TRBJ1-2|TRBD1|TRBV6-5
ASRTNRGMNYGYT
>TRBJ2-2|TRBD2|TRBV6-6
ASSYAGVGGELF
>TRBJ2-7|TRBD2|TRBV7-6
ASSPRLAGAPYEQY
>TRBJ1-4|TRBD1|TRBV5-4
ASSLGEGTGGKLF
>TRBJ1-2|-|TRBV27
ASSPWAAGNKANYGYT
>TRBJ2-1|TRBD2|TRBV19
ASRSGGDIEQF